This is a list of T cell receptor beta chains from one sample in a study of T cell responses to AZD1222 COVID-19 vaccine. The table came from immunoSEQ multiplex PCR; TCRdb's copy has only in-frame clones and leaves some out. Among 160,000 or so clones listed, over 90% were seen once. Sequenced here: peripheral blood, sampled 28 days after the second AZD1222 dose. The receptors were gathered from an adult who received the AZD1222 COVID-19 vaccine. Both conserved end residues are part of each CDR3. D genes are given only for firm matches. Clone sizes are given selectively: once, few, many, or a class where the clone is expanded.

J,length,size,V,D,DNA,CDR3
TRBJ1-2,12,-,TRBV6-4,-,TGTGCCAGCAGGGGACTTATATATGGCTACACCTTC,CASRGLIYGYTF
TRBJ1-6,17,-,TRBV6-2/TRBV6-3,-,TGTGCCAGCAGCACCTGGGACATCCCCTCTTATAATTCACCCCTCCACTTT,CASSTWDIPSYNSPLHF
TRBJ1-4,15,-,TRBV18,-,TGTGCCAGCTCACCACGACACCAAACTAATGAAAAACTGTTTTTT,CASSPRHQTNEKLFF
TRBJ1-5,15,once,TRBV15,-,TGTGCCACCAGCAGGGGGCTGGTGGGCCATCAGCCCCAGCATTTT,CATSRGLVGHQPQHF
TRBJ2-1,16,-,TRBV28,TRBD2,TGTGCCAGCAGTTCAGGGACTAGCGGGAGGTACAATGAGCAGTTCTTC,CASSSGTSGRYNEQFF
TRBJ2-3,19,-,TRBV6-4,TRBD2,TGTGCCAGCAGCGCAATGGAGTACCGGACTAGCGGGAACCCAGATACGCAGTATTTT,CASSAMEYRTSGNPDTQYF
TRBJ2-5,16,-,TRBV24-1,TRBD1,TGTGCCACCAGTGACCGTCCCGGGACAGCGAAAGAGACCCAGTACTTC,CATSDRPGTAKETQYF
TRBJ2-3,21,-,TRBV18,TRBD2,TGTGCCAGCTCAGCCCTCCCCCCAAGGACTAGCGGGAGCGGAGGCACAGATACGCAGTATTTT,CASSALPPRTSGSGGTDTQYF
TRBJ1-1,15,-,TRBV24-1,-,TGTGCCACCAGTGGGGCAGAAGGATTGAACACTGAAGCTTTCTTT,CATSGAEGLNTEAFF
TRBJ1-1,15,-,TRBV14,TRBD1,TGTGCCAGCAGCGTCCGGACAGGGGGATACACTGAAGCTTTCTTT,CASSVRTGGYTEAFF
TRBJ1-2,13,-,TRBV12-3/TRBV12-4,-,TGTGCCAGCAGTTTAGTGACAGTCTATGGCTACACCTTC,CASSLVTVYGYTF
TRBJ1-1,17,-,TRBV7-9,-,TGTGCCAGCAGCTATTACCCCCCGGCGGGGAGGGCCACTGAAGCTTTCTTT,CASSYYPPAGRATEAFF
TRBJ2-7,16,-,TRBV7-2,TRBD2,TGTGCCAGCAGCCAAAGGGGCGGGGGGTTCTCCTACGAGCAGTACTTC,CASSQRGGGFSYEQYF
TRBJ2-7,15,-,TRBV18,-,TGTGCCAGCTCATCGTCAGATTCAAGCTCCTACGAGCAGTACTTC,CASSSSDSSSYEQYF
TRBJ2-7,15,-,TRBV7-2,TRBD2,TGTGCCAGCAGCTCAAGGGCGGGGGGCGTCGGCGAGCAGTACTTC,CASSSRAGGVGEQYF
TRBJ1-2,12,-,TRBV7-9,-,TGTGCCAGCAGCGCATTGACTGGAGGCTACACCTTC,CASSALTGGYTF
TRBJ2-7,15,-,TRBV6-5,TRBD2,TGTGCCAGCAGTTACGCGGGACTAGCGGGAGCTAGGGTGTACTTC,CASSYAGLAGARVYF
TRBJ2-2,15,-,TRBV7-3,-,TGTGCCAGCAGCCGAGACCGGGAACACACCGGGGAGCTGTTTTTT,CASSRDREHTGELFF
TRBJ2-7,13,few,TRBV2,-,TGTGCCGCCTGGAAAGCGGGTACCTACGAGCAGTACTTC,CAAWKAGTYEQYF
TRBJ1-5,13,-,TRBV12-3/TRBV12-4,-,TGTGCCAGCAGTTTGGGGAGCAATCAGCCCCAGCATTTT,CASSLGSNQPQHF
TRBJ2-7,11,-,TRBV6-1,TRBD1,TGTGCCAGCAGTGAAAGGACAGGGGCCTACTTC,CASSERTGAYF
TRBJ1-2,17,-,TRBV5-1,TRBD1,TGCGCCAGCACCCGGGGCGGGACAGGGCAGACTAACTATGGCTACACCTTC,CASTRGGTGQTNYGYTF
TRBJ2-3,15,-,TRBV5-4,-,TGTGCCAGCAGCTTGGGGACTGGAGGCACAGATACGCAGTATTTT,CASSLGTGGTDTQYF
TRBJ1-5,14,-,TRBV19,TRBD1,TGTGCCAGTAGAGCAACAGGGGGGAATCAGCCCCAGCATTTT,CASRATGGNQPQHF
TRBJ1-2,13,-,TRBV3-1/TRBV3-2,-,TGTGCCAGCAGCCAAGAGGGCCGGTATGGCTACACCTTC,CASSQEGRYGYTF
TRBJ2-4,13,-,TRBV27,-,TGTGCCAGCGCTTCCCTAGCCAAAAACATTCAGTACTTC,CASASLAKNIQYF
TRBJ2-5,17,-,TRBV5-1,-,TGCGCCAGCAGCTTGCCCCTGGGGGGGCCCTCGGGTGAGACCCAGTACTTC,CASSLPLGGPSGETQYF
TRBJ1-2,14,-,TRBV18,-,TGTGCCAGCTCACACCAGGACAGTCTTTATGGCTACACCTTC,CASSHQDSLYGYTF
TRBJ1-6,16,-,TRBV15,-,TGTGCCACCAGCAGAGATTTTGCCTCCTATAATTCACCCCTCCACTTT,CATSRDFASYNSPLHF
TRBJ2-3,14,-,TRBV6-4,-,TGTGCCAGCAGTGACAGTGCCACTACAGATACGCAGTATTTT,CASSDSATTDTQYF
TRBJ2-7,16,-,TRBV2,-,TGTGCCAGCAGTCCCCCCCCGGGATATAGCTCCTACGAGCAGTACTTC,CASSPPPGYSSYEQYF
TRBJ1-5,16,-,TRBV28,TRBD1,TGTGCCAGCGGTCCAGTGGGCAGGGGGCCCTTGCAGCCCCAGCATTTT,CASGPVGRGPLQPQHF
TRBJ2-1,15,-,TRBV6-5,TRBD2,TGTGCCAGCAGTTACTCGAAAGCGGGGGGGCGTGAGCAGTTCTTC,CASSYSKAGGREQFF
TRBJ2-7,12,-,TRBV6-5,-,TGTGCCAGCAGAGGCCAGGTAGCGCTTTCGTACTTC,CASRGQVALSYF
TRBJ2-3,17,-,TRBV5-6,-,TGTGCCAGCAGCTTGTCGTTCGTGGATTTAGGAGCAGATACGCAGTATTTT,CASSLSFVDLGADTQYF
TRBJ2-5,15,once,TRBV5-4,-,TGTGCCAGTAAACCGGGGGCGTTGGACACAGAGACCCAGTACTTC,CASKPGALDTETQYF
TRBJ1-1,12,-,TRBV13,-,TGTGCCAGCATGGGGTTGGGCACTGAAGCTTTCTTT,CASMGLGTEAFF